The sequence of this T cell receptor beta chain was determined in a study of identical twins. CDR3 length: 15 residues. V dropped 4 bases and J dropped 2; count of bases not matched to a gene: 5. CDR1 is SEHNR, CDR2 FQNEAQ, per germline (reference sequence). MiXCR, run by TCRdb on the 5' RACE reads, gives a single entry per CDR3 protein. This table has nearly 900,000 distinct CDR3 sequences, 10% to 15% appearing once. These data are also associated with another study on yellow fever vaccine responses in identical twins.

Sequenced: PBMCs. The source is a woman between 18 and 29 years old in good health. The genes are TRBV7-9 and TRBJ2-1, with 7 bases that match TRBD2. The CDR3 protein is CASSSIAGPYNEQFF. The DNA for the CDR3 is TGTGCCAGCAGCTCCATAGCGGGCCCCTACAATGAGCAGTTCTTC.